The source of this T cell receptor beta chain is a study of cytomegalovirus exposure and HLA in healthy donors. This CDR3 contains 14 residues. J was trimmed by 3 bases and V by 1 base; bases with no gene match: 4. Germline V lookup: CDR1 SGHRS, CDR2 YFSETQ. The PCR made use of 60 Vbeta and 13 Jbeta primers. Clones were sequenced by immunoSEQ multiplex PCR, and TCRdb holds only the in-frame ones, with some missing. The sample has 180,000 or so clones; around four fifths are singletons. The sample was PBMCs. The sequence came from a young woman in good health and CMV-seronegative. V is TRBV5-1 and J is TRBJ2-7; TRBD1 aligns across 7 bases. The CDR3 loop reads CASSLSWDSYEQYF. CDR3 sequence (DNA): TGCGCCAGCAGCTTGTCCTGGGACAGCTACGAGCAGTACTTC. Supplemented by reference TRBV5-1 and TRBJ2-7, the full variable domain reads KAGVTQTPRYLIKTRGQQVTLSCSPISGHRSVSWYQQTPGQGLQFLFEYFSETQRNKGNFPGRFSGRQFSNSRSEMNVSTLELGDSALYLCASSLSWDSYEQYFGPGTRLTVT.